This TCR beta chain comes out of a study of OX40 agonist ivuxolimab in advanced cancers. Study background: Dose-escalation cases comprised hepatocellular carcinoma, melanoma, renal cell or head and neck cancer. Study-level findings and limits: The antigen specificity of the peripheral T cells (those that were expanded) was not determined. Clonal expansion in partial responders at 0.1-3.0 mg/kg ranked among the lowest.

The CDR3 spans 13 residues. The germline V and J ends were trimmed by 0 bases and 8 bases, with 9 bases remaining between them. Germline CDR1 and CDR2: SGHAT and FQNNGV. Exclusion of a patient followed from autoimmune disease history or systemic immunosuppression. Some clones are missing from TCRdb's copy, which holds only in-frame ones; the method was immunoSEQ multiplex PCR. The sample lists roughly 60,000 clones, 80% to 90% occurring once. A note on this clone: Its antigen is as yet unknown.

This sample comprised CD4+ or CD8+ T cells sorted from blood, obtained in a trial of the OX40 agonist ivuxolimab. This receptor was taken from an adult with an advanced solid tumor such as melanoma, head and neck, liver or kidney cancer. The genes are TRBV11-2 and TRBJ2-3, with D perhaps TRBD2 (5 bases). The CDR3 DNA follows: TGTGCCAGCAGCTTAGAGTTCCGGGGTACGCAGTATTTT. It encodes CASSLEFRGTQYF.